The TCR beta chain under discussion was sequenced for a study of OX40 agonist ivuxolimab in advanced cancers. Some background on the complete study: Ivuxolimab was a fully human IgG2 agonistic monoclonal antibody targeting the costimulatory receptor OX40 (CD134). Intravenous ivuxolimab was administered to patients every 2 weeks at six dose levels: 0.01, 0.1, 0.3, 1.5, 3 and 10 mg/kg. Among the roughly 54 dose-escalation patients, around 19 had hepatocellular carcinoma, 15 melanoma, 9 renal cell carcinoma and 9 head and neck cancer. The dose-escalation cohort was about 86% male with a mean age of approximately 60 years, ranging from roughly 20 to 80. Patients were allowed to have had prior anti-PD-1, anti-PD-L1 or anti-CTLA-4 therapy, and approximately 40% of the dose-escalation patients had previously received checkpoint inhibitors. Partial responses occurred in three dose-escalation patients: two with cutaneous melanoma and one with hepatocellular carcinoma. The point of sequencing TCRbeta in the periphery was to test whether ivuxolimab changed TCR sequence diversity and drove clonal T-cell expansion. The paper describes the monotherapy dose-escalation part (N of about 52 patients) of the phase I trial of ivuxolimab.

A remark on this clone: What this receptor recognizes is not known. Qualities for individual bases were not recorded, and no much larger clone is one base off.

Genomic DNA was isolated from the sorted cells so that the TCRbeta CDR3 region could be sequenced. The immunoSEQ Assay was used for sequencing of TCRbeta CDR3 regions. TCRdb carries this immuneACCESS record with in-frame sequences only. Its versions omit some clonotypes, under half of them owing to an unresolved V gene in the studies checked, with the rest unexplained. Present in this sample are about 19,000 clones, about nine tenths of which were seen just once. More than 10% of the sample belongs to the ten largest clones. Taken from the germline V gene, the CDR1 and CDR2 loops are SQVTM and ANQGSEA. From the cysteine through the phenylalanine, the CDR3 covers 15 amino acids. Only the CDR3 part of the read is kept: 45 bases, read in frame from the first base. The junction carries 9 bases between V and J, which are trimmed by 0 bases and 0 bases respectively. The trial excluded patients who had a history of autoimmune disease or who were on systemic immunosuppression. In every dose cohort, peripheral blood was drawn for TCR sequencing at baseline, cycle 4 day 1, and cycle 7 day 1. The samples were taken from a phase I, first-in-human, multicenter, open-label dose-escalation trial of ivuxolimab. The trial enrolled adults with locally advanced or metastatic head and neck squamous cell, hepatocellular, melanoma or renal cell carcinoma. Before TCR sequencing, CD4+ T cells and CD8+ T cells from peripheral blood were sorted into separate populations.

Beyond this particular receptor, the publication reports: After ivuxolimab, CD8+ T cells had more expanded clones than CD4+ T cells on average. Low levels of normalized T-cell clonal expansion were also seen in some patients who did not respond. At doses from 0.1 to 3.0 mg/kg, clonal expansion was seen in both CD4+ and CD8+ blood T cells between baseline and week 6. Partial responders in the 0.1-3.0 mg/kg groups had among the lowest normalized peripheral clonal expansion, especially among CD8+ T cells. Which antigens the clonally expanded peripheral T cells were specific for was not determined.

The source of this sequence is an adult with an advanced solid tumor such as melanoma, head and neck, liver or kidney cancer. This sequence uses TRBV29-1 and TRBJ1-5; a confident D gene designation cannot be given. Source: CD4+ or CD8+ T cells sorted from blood, taken in a trial of the OX40 agonist ivuxolimab. The DNA sequence follows: TGCAGCGTTGAAGAAGAGACATCTAGCAATCAGCCCCAGCATTTT. The resulting protein is CSVEEETSSNQPQHF.